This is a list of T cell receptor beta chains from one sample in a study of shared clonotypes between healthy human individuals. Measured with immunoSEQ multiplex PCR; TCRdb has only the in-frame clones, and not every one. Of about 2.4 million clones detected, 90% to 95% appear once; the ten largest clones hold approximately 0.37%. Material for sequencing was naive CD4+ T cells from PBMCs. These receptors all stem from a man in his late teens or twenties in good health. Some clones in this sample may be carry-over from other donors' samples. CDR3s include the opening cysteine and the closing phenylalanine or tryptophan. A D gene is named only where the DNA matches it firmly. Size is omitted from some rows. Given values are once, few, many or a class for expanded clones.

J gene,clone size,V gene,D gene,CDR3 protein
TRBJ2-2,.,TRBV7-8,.,CASIPPNTGELFF
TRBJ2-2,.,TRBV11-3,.,CASSYSGYSGELFF
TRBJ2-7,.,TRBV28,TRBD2,CASSLFGRAGGEQYF
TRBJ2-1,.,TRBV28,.,CASREGGGNSYNEQFF
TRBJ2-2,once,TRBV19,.,CASSILYDTWEELFF
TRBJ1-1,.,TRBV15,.,CATSKPGTNTEAFF
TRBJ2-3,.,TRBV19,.,CASSGESTDTQYF
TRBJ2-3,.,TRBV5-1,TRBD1,CASSYGTGTDTQYF
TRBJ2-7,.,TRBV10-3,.,CAISVRGHSYEQYF
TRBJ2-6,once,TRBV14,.,CASSQGFGTPRVANVLTF
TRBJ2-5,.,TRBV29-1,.,CSVVGRTQETQYF
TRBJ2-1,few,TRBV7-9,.,CASSLWGNEQFF
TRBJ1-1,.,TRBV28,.,CASRGLNTEAFF
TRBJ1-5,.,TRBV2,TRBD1,CASRGQGSQPQHF
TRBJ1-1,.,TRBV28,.,CASCGMNTEAFF
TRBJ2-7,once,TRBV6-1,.,CASSEASLVYEQYF
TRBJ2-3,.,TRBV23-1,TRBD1,CASNQGQGRLDTQYF
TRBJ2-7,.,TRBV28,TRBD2,CASSLRVASGAYEQYF
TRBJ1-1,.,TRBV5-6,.,CASSLGYPNTEAFF
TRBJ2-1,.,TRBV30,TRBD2,CAWNQLAGGPNEQFF
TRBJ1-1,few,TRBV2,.,CASSEALGRTEAFF
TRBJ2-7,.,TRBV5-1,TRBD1,CASSLAGDSSRYEQYF
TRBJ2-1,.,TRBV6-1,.,CASISRGTRNEQFF
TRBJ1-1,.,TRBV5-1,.,CASSSKNTEAFF
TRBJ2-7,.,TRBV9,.,CASSVGGSLGEQYF
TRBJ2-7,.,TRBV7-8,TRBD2,CASSSTTSGRAGEQYF
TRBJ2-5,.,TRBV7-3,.,CASSLWGGVGETQYF
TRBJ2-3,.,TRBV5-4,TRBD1,CASSDGQGSTDTQYF